The subject of this entry is one T cell receptor beta chain. The antigen remains undetermined. This sample was included in a study of CD8 T cells in ankylosing spondylitis. Scientists made TCR beta libraries using quantitative 5'-RACE with molecular barcodes. Each CDR3 protein is one row after TCRdb ran MiXCR on the 5' RACE reads. The data contain under 130,000 distinct CDR3 sequences, under 30% of them singletons. Broader study findings: Clones linked to the disease showed a CD8+ phenotype. They occurred at relatively low frequencies in peripheral blood. Matched ankylosing spondylitis synovial fluid reportedly showed significant enrichment of disease-linked clones. Reactive arthritis synovial fluid and blood previously showed some of these motif variants.

Germline V gene lookup returns CDR1 SGDLS and CDR2 YYNGEE. With V trimmed by 0 bases and J by 4 bases, 4 bases remained unmatched. The CDR3 runs 15 residues. This TCR derives from a male donor with ankylosing spondylitis. The sequenced sample was synovial fluid, either unsorted or a sorted T cell fraction (not recorded which). The chain recombines TRBV9 with TRBJ2-5, with 9 bases aligning to TRBD2. Written as DNA, the CDR3 is TGTGCCAGCAGCGTAGTAGCGGGAGTGGGAGAGACCCAGTACTTC. This gives the protein CASSVVAGVGETQYF.